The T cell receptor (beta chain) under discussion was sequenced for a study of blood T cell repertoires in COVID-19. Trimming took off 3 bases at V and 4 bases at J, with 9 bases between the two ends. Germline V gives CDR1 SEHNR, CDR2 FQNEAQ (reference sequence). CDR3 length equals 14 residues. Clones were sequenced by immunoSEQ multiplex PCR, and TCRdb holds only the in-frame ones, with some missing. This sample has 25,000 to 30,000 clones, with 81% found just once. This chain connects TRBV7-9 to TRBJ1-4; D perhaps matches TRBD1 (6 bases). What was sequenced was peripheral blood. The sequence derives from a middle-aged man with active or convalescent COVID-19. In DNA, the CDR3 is TGTGCCAGCAGCTTCGGACAGCATAATGAAAAACTGTTTTTT. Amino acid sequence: CASSFGQHNEKLFF.